This T cell receptor beta chain was recovered during a study of shared clonotypes between healthy human individuals. Investigators spread the genomic DNA of each subset evenly over several immunoSEQ plates. Method: immunoSEQ multiplex PCR; TCRdb's copy keeps in-frame clones and lacks some. The table includes approximately 710,000 clones, around 90% detected once. Everyone who donated was a Caucasian adult who lived in Nashville, Tennessee. The study, taken as a whole, reports: Donor scarcity curtailed the genetic and exposure-history diversity represented herein.

Comment on this clone: What it recognizes is unknown.

The ends lost 2 bases at V and 0 bases at J; junction bases unmatched: 5. This CDR3 spans 16 amino acids. Germline lookup yields CDR1 SEHNR and CDR2 FQNEAQ (reference sequence). The material sequenced was memory CD8+ T cells from PBMCs. Subset indicated: CD45RO+ cells pooled with CCR7-negative TemRA cells. The rearrangement uses TRBV7-9 and TRBJ2-3; TRBD2 aligns across 7 bases. The sequence was obtained from a man between 18 and 35 years old in good health. Some clones in this sample may be carry-over from other donors' samples. CDR3 nucleotides: TGTGCCAGCAGCTTACCCCTAGCGGTTAGCACAGATACGCAGTATTTT. This translates into CASSLPLAVSTDTQYF.